A selection of T cell receptor beta chains follows, all from one sample in a study of blood T cell repertoires in COVID-19. Some clones are missing from TCRdb's copy, which holds only in-frame ones; the method was immunoSEQ multiplex PCR. Among about 210,000 clones, 87% were seen once, and the ten largest hold 10%. Sequencing used PBMCs or T cells enriched from blood (not recorded which). All receptors come from a man aged 18 to 29 with acute COVID-19. CDR3s include the opening cysteine and the closing phenylalanine or tryptophan. The order of the fields is D gene, V gene, clone size, J gene, CDR3 DNA, CDR3 protein. D genes are given only for firm matches. The size of a clone is reported for some rows only, either as once, few or many, or as a class for expanded clones.

TRBD1	TRBV2	NA	TRBJ1-6	TGTGCCAGTTCCCGGACAGGGGGCAGGGGTTCACCCCTCCACTTT	CASSRTGGRGSPLHF
NA	TRBV28	NA	TRBJ1-5	TGTGCCAGCAGTGCCCCGGGACTAGGGAAGAATCAGCCCCAGCATTTT	CASSAPGLGKNQPQHF
NA	TRBV29-1	NA	TRBJ1-2	TGCAGCGTTCTCCGGGACACTAACTATGGCTACACCTTC	CSVLRDTNYGYTF
NA	TRBV7-2	NA	TRBJ2-2	TGTGCCAGCAGCCCAACAGACGCGAACACCGGGGAGCTGTTTTTT	CASSPTDANTGELFF
NA	TRBV6-5	NA	TRBJ2-7	TGTGCCAGCAGTACCATCAGCGAGCAGTACTTC	CASSTISEQYF
NA	TRBV7-9	NA	TRBJ1-1	TGTGCCAGCAGCTTAGCGGGGGGTAACACTGAAGCTTTCTTT	CASSLAGGNTEAFF
TRBD2	TRBV7-3	few	TRBJ2-7	TGTGCCAGCAGCTCCGGACTAGCGGGAGTTCAGTACTTC	CASSSGLAGVQYF
TRBD1	TRBV10-3	NA	TRBJ2-7	TGTGCCATCAGTGAGCGTCGGGACAGGGGGTACGAGCAGTACTTC	CAISERRDRGYEQYF
TRBD2	TRBV11-2	NA	TRBJ2-1	TGTGCCAGCAGCGAATTTAGGACTAGCGAGTACAATGAGCAGTTCTTC	CASSEFRTSEYNEQFF
NA	TRBV7-9	NA	TRBJ2-7	TGTGCCAGCAGCTTGGTGACAGCGCCAGGCTACGAGCAGTACTTC	CASSLVTAPGYEQYF
NA	TRBV6-4	once	TRBJ2-3	TGTGCCAGCAGTGAAACAGGGGAGGCAGATACGCAGTATTTT	CASSETGEADTQYF
NA	TRBV11-3	NA	TRBJ2-2	TGTGCCAGCAGCTGGAACAGGGCCCCCACCGGGGAGCTGTTTTTT	CASSWNRAPTGELFF
NA	TRBV6-5	few	TRBJ1-1	TGTGCCAGCCCCAGGGGATACGGTGAAGCTTTCTTT	CASPRGYGEAFF
NA	TRBV28	NA	TRBJ1-2	TGTGCCAGCAGATTCAGGGGCGGCTATGGCTACACCTTC	CASRFRGGYGYTF
NA	TRBV3-1/TRBV3-2	NA	TRBJ1-2	TGTGCCAGCAGCCAAGCGGGGGGGGCGGGAGGCTACACCTTC	CASSQAGGAGGYTF
TRBD2	TRBV28	few	TRBJ2-7	TGTGCCAGCAGTCCCGGGGGAGCGGGGTATTTCTACGAGCAGTACTTC	CASSPGGAGYFYEQYF
TRBD2	TRBV7-2	NA	TRBJ2-7	TGTGCCAGCAGCTACCGGAGCGGGAGTCTCACCTACGAGCAGTACTTC	CASSYRSGSLTYEQYF
TRBD2	TRBV2	NA	TRBJ2-7	TGTGCCAGCCTTTCTAGCGGGAGTTCCCACGAGCAGTACTTC	CASLSSGSSHEQYF
NA	TRBV30	NA	TRBJ1-4	TGTGCCTGGATCGGGACACCTAATGAAAAACTGTTTTTT	CAWIGTPNEKLFF
TRBD1	TRBV2	NA	TRBJ2-6	TGTGCCAGCAGTGTAGAGACAGGGGCGTCTTCTGGGGCCAACGTCCTGACTTTC	CASSVETGASSGANVLTF
NA	TRBV5-1	once	TRBJ2-1	TGCGCCAGCAGCGACACCACCGGAGGCTACAATGAGCAGTTCTTC	CASSDTTGGYNEQFF
NA	TRBV28	NA	TRBJ1-4	TGTGCCAGCAGTTCCCAACAGGGTGATATCAGAGGAAAATGGAATGAAAAACTGTTTTTT	CASSSQQGDIRGKWNEKLFF
NA	TRBV21-1	NA	TRBJ2-3	TGTGCCAGCAGCAAAGCGGAAGGGGCCGGTCAGGGGGGAACAGATACGCAGTATTTT	CASSKAEGAGQGGTDTQYF
NA	TRBV4-3	NA	TRBJ1-1	TGCGCCAGCAGCCAAGACCGGAGGGGAGGTTCAGGGCCAACAGGTGAAGCTTTCTTT	CASSQDRRGGSGPTGEAFF
NA	TRBV28	NA	TRBJ1-5	TGTGCCAGCAGTTTCGGTACCCCCACGCAGCCCCAGCATTTT	CASSFGTPTQPQHF
NA	TRBV21-1	NA	TRBJ2-7	TGTGCCAGCAGCAAATTTGACAGGGTTTCCTACGAGCAGTACTTC	CASSKFDRVSYEQYF
TRBD1	TRBV5-4	NA	TRBJ2-5	TGTGCCAGCAGCTGGACAGGGGGCGGTGAGACCCAGTACTTC	CASSWTGGGETQYF
NA	TRBV7-9	NA	TRBJ1-1	TGTGCCAGCAGCTCCCCTGAGAGCGGTAACACTGAAGCTTTCTTT	CASSSPESGNTEAFF
NA	TRBV28	NA	TRBJ1-5	TGTGCCAGCAGTTCCGATCCCGCGGCCCCTCTAGCCCAGCATTTT	CASSSDPAAPLAQHF
NA	TRBV3-1/TRBV3-2	NA	TRBJ2-7	TGTGCCAGCAGCCCGAGGGGGGAGGGCGAGCAGTACTTC	CASSPRGEGEQYF
TRBD1	TRBV19	once	TRBJ1-1	TGTGCCAGTAGTAGGTACAGGGGTGACACTGAAGCTTTCTTT	CASSRYRGDTEAFF
TRBD2	TRBV7-9	NA	TRBJ2-3	TGTGCCAGCAGCTTTACTAGCGGCACAGATACGCAGTATTTT	CASSFTSGTDTQYF
TRBD1	TRBV6-2/TRBV6-3	NA	TRBJ2-7	TGTGCCAGCAGCCCTCTTGCGTCAGGGGGCTCCTACGAGCAGTACTTC	CASSPLASGGSYEQYF
NA	TRBV11-2	NA	TRBJ2-1	TGTGCCAGCAGCTTAGATCAGGGGACAAAGCACAATGAGCAGTTCTTC	CASSLDQGTKHNEQFF
TRBD2	TRBV9	NA	TRBJ2-3	TGTGCCAGCAGCGCGGGACTAGCGAGGGATACGCAGTATTTT	CASSAGLARDTQYF
NA	TRBV6-5	few	TRBJ2-1	TGTGCCAGCAGCCGGACAGATTTCTCCTACAATGAGCAGTTCTTC	CASSRTDFSYNEQFF
TRBD1	TRBV6-1	NA	TRBJ2-7	TGTGCCAGCAGTGAACAGAGTGGGGACAGCTCCTACGAGCAGTACTTC	CASSEQSGDSSYEQYF
NA	TRBV10-1	NA	TRBJ2-7	TGCGCCAGCAGTGAGTCGAGCAAGGGGATGGTCTACGAGCAGTACTTC	CASSESSKGMVYEQYF
TRBD2	TRBV10-1	NA	TRBJ2-5	TGCGCCAGCAGCCCCCGGACTAGCGGTCAAGAGACCCAGTACTTC	CASSPRTSGQETQYF
TRBD1	TRBV18	NA	TRBJ1-3	TGTGCCAGCTCACCTGGACAGGGGTCGGGAAACACCATATATTTT	CASSPGQGSGNTIYF
NA	TRBV28	NA	TRBJ2-5	TGTGCCATCGCCGGTCGGGGAGAGACCCAGTACTTC	CAIAGRGETQYF
NA	TRBV7-3	NA	TRBJ2-3	TGTGCCAGCAGCTCATCTTCAGGGGCCGCCACAGATACGCAGTATTTT	CASSSSSGAATDTQYF
TRBD2	TRBV5-4	NA	TRBJ2-5	TGTGCCAGCAGCTTGGTGGTAGCGGGCGGTATGGGAGAGACCCAGTACTTC	CASSLVVAGGMGETQYF
NA	TRBV14	NA	TRBJ2-3	TGTGCCAGCAGCCCCATTCCAGATACGCAGTATTTT	CASSPIPDTQYF
TRBD1	TRBV2	NA	TRBJ2-7	TGTGCCAGCAGTGCTCCCGGGACAGGGATCGTATACGAGCAGTACTTC	CASSAPGTGIVYEQYF
TRBD1	TRBV27	NA	TRBJ2-7	TGTGCCAGCAGTTCTAGACAGGGGCCCTACGAGCAGTACTTC	CASSSRQGPYEQYF
NA	TRBV11-2	NA	TRBJ2-1	TGTGCCAGCAGCTTAGATCGGGTAGACAATGAGCAGTTCTTC	CASSLDRVDNEQFF
NA	TRBV27	NA	TRBJ2-7	TGTGCCAGCGCTAACACAGGAGACGAGCAGTACTTC	CASANTGDEQYF
NA	TRBV20-1	NA	TRBJ2-5	TGCAGTGCTAGATCATCAGAGACCCAGTACTTC	CSARSSETQYF
TRBD1	TRBV10-1	NA	TRBJ2-7	TGCGCCAGCTCGGGACAGGGGACCTACGAGCAGTACTTC	CASSGQGTYEQYF
TRBD1	TRBV28	NA	TRBJ1-4	TGTGCCAGCAGCCCGGGACAGAGCAAAAAAGGGAATGAAAAACTGTTTTTT	CASSPGQSKKGNEKLFF
TRBD1	TRBV5-1	NA	TRBJ2-3	TGCGCCAGCAGCTTAACAGGGGGAGATACGCAGTATTTT	CASSLTGGDTQYF
TRBD2	TRBV5-1	NA	TRBJ2-1	TGCGCCAGCAGCTTGGAGGGACTAGCGTACAATGAGCAGTTCTTC	CASSLEGLAYNEQFF
NA	TRBV2	NA	TRBJ1-2	TGTGCCAGCAGTGAGGGCAGCCCAGTGGATGGCTACACCTTC	CASSEGSPVDGYTF
TRBD1	TRBV11-3	NA	TRBJ2-2	TGTGCCAGCAGCTTAGTAGGGGCCTGGGGACAGGGAGACACCGGGGAGCTGTTTTTT	CASSLVGAWGQGDTGELFF
TRBD1	TRBV7-9	NA	TRBJ1-4	TGTGCCAGCAGCTTAAGGACAGGTGAAAAACTGTTTTTT	CASSLRTGEKLFF
NA	TRBV29-1	NA	TRBJ2-1	TGCAGCGTTGCTGGTCCAGCCGACACCTACAATGAGCAGTTCTTC	CSVAGPADTYNEQFF
TRBD1	TRBV18	NA	TRBJ1-5	TGTGCCAGCTCAAGGGACAGGAGCAATCAGCCCCAGCATTTT	CASSRDRSNQPQHF
TRBD1	TRBV28	NA	TRBJ2-7	TGTGCCAGCAGTACTGGACAGGGTCCCTACGAGCAGTACTTC	CASSTGQGPYEQYF